This T cell receptor beta chain was sequenced during a study of graft-versus-host responses after intestinal transplantation. About the research overall: Multivisceral, liver-intestinal, or isolated intestinal grafts were transplanted into recipients. Among the recipients, all got anti-thymocyte globulin induction and then tacrolimus and steroids for about 3 years. Overall study findings and caveats: Recipient marrow contained GvH clones, some of which appeared first in ileum or blood. After transplant, early declines in HvG clones were associated with peak levels of circulating GvH clones.

The CDR3 totals 12 residues. V lost 3 bases and J 5 bases, leaving 5 bases between the germline ends. Germline CDR1 and CDR2: SEHNR and FQNEAQ (reference sequence). Of note for this clone: Its antigen is not known.

This table comes from immunoSEQ multiplex PCR, and its TCRdb copy is limited to in-frame clones, with some not included. The sample lists under 130,000 clones; 93% were seen once. The rearrangement joins TRBV7-9 to TRBJ1-5; D is unresolved. This sequence was found in a human donor who received an intestinal transplant. The starting material was unstimulated CD8+ T cells sorted from spleen or lymph node cells, obtained before intestinal transplant. CDR3 residues: CASSFGDQPQHF. For the CDR3, the DNA is TGTGCCAGCAGCTTCGGCGATCAGCCCCAGCATTTT.